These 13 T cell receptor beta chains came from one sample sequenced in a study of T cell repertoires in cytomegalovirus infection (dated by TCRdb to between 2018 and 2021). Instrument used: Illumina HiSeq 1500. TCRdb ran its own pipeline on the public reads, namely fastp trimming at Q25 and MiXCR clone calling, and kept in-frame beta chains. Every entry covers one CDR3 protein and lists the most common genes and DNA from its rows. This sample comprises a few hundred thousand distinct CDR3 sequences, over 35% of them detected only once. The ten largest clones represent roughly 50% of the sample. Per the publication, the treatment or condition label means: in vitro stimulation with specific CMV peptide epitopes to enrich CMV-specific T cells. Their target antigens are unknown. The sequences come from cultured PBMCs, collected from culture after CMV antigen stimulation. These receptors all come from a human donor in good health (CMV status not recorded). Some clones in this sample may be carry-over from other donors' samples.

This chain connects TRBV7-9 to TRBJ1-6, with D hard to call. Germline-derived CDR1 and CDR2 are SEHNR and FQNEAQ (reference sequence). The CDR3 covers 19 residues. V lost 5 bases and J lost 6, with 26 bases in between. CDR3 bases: TGTGCCAGCAGCCCGCCCCTCCGGGAACACCCAGGTCGTAATTCACCCCTCCACTTT. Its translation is CASSPPLREHPGRNSPLHF.

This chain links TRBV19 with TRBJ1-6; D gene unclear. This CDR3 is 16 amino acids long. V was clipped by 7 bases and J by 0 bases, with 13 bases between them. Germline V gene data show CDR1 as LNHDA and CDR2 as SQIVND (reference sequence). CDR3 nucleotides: TGTGCCAGTACCCCAAAGGAGAGCTCCTATAATTCACCCCTCCACTTT. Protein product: CASTPKESSYNSPLHF.

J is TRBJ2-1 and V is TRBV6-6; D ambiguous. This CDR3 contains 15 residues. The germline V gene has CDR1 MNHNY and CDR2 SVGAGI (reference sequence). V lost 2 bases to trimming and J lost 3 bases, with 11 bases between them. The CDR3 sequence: CASSYSRMDYNEQFF. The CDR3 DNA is TGTGCCAGCAGTTACAGCAGGATGGACTACAATGAGCAGTTCTTC.

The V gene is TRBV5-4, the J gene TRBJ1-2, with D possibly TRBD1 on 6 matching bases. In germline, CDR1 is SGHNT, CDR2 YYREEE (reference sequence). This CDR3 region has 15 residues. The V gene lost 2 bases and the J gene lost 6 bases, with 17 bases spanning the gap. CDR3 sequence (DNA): TGTGCCAGCAGCTTCGATCATTGGGGGGCCGATGGCTACACCTTC. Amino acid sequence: CASSFDHWGADGYTF.

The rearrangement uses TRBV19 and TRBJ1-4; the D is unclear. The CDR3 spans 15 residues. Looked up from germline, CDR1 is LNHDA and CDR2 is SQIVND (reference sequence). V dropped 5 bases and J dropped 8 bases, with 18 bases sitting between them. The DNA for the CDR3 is TGTGCCAGTAGTTCACGACAAACCTCTTGGGAAAAACTGTTTTTT. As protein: CASSSRQTSWEKLFF.

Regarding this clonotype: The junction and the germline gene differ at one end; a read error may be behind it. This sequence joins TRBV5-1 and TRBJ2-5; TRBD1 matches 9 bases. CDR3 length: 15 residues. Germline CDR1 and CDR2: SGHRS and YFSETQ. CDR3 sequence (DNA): TGCGCCAGCAGCCCGGACAGGGGAAACCAAAAGACCCAGTACTTC. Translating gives CASSPDRGNQKTQYF.

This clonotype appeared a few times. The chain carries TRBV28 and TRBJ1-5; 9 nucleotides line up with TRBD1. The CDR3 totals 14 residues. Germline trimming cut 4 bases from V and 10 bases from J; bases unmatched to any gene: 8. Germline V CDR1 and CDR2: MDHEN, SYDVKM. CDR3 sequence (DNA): TGTGCCAGCAGTTCCCGACAGGGGGTTGTTCCCCAGCATTTT. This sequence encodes CASSSRQGVVPQHF.

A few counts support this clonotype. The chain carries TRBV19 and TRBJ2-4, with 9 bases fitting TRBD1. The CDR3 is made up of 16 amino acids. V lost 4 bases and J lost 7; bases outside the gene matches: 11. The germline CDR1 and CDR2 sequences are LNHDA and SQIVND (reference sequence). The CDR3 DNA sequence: TGTGCCAGTAGTACGATCTTAGGGACAGGGATCAACATTCAGTACTTC. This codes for CASSTILGTGINIQYF.

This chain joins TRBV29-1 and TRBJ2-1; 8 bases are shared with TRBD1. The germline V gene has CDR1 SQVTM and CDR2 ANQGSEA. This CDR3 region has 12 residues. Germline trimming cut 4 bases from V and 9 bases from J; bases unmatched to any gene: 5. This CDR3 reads CSVGGQGAEQFF. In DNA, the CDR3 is TGCAGCGTTGGAGGACAGGGCGCTGAGCAGTTCTTC.

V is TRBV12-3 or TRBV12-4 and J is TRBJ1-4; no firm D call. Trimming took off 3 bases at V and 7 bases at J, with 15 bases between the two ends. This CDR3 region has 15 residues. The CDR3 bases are TGTGCCAGCAGTTTTTGGGGTGGCGGTGGTGAAAAACTGTTTTTT. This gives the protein CASSFWGGGGEKLFF.

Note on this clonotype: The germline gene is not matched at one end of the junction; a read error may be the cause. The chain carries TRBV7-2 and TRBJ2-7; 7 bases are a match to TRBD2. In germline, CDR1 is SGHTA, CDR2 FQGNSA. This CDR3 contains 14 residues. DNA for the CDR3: TGTGCCAGCAGCCCCCGGGGGGTTTCCTTCGAGCAGTACTTC. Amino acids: CASSPRGVSFEQYF.

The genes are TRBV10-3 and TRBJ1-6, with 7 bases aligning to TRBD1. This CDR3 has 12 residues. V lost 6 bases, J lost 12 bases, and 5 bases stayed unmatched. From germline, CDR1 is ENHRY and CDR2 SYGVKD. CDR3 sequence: CAISQGQEPLHF. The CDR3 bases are TGTGCCATCAGCCAAGGACAGGAACCCCTCCACTTT.

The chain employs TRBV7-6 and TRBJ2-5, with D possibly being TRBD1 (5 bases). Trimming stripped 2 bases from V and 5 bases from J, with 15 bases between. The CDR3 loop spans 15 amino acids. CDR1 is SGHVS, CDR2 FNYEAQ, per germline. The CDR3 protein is CASSLQAGHGETQYF. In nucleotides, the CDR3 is TGTGCCAGCAGCTTACAGGCAGGGCACGGGGAGACCCAGTACTTC. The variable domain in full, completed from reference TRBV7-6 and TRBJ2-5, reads GAGVSQSPRYKVTKRGQDVALRCDPISGHVSLYWYRQALGQGPEFLTYFNYEAQQDKSGLPNDRFSAERPEGSISTLTIQRTEQRDSAMYRCASSLQAGHGETQYFGPGTRLLVL.